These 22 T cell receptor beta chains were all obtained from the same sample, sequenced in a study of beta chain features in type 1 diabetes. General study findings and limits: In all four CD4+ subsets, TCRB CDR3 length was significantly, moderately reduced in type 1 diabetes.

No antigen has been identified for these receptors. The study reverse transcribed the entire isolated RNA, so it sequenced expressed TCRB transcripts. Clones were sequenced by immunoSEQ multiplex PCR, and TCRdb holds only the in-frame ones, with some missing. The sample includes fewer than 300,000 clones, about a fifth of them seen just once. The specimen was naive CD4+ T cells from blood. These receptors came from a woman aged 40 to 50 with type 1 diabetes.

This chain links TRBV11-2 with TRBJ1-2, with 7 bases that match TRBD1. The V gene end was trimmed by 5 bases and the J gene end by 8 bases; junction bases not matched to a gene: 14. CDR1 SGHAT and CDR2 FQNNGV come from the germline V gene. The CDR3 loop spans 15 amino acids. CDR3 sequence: CASSPKGGLARGYTF. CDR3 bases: TGTGCCAGCAGCCCCAAAGGGGGCCTGGCGAGAGGCTACACCTTC.

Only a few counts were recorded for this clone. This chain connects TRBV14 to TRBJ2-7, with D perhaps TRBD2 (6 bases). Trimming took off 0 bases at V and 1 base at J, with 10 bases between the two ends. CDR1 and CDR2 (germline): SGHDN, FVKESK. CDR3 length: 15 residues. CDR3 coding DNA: TGTGCCAGCAGCCAAGAAAACCGGGGGTCCTACGAGCAGTACTTC. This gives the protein CASSQENRGSYEQYF.

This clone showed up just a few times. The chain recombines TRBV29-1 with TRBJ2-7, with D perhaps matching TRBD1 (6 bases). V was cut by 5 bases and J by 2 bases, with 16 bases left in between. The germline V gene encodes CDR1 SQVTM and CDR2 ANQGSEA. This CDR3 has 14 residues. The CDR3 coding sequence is TGCAGCGTTAAAATACAGGGTGAACCCTACGAGCAGTACTTC. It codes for CSVKIQGEPYEQYF.

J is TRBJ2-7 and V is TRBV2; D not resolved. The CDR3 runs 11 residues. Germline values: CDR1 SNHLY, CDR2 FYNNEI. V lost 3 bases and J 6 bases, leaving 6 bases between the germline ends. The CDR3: CASSERSEQYF. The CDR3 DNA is TGTGCCAGCAGTGAGAGGAGCGAGCAGTACTTC.

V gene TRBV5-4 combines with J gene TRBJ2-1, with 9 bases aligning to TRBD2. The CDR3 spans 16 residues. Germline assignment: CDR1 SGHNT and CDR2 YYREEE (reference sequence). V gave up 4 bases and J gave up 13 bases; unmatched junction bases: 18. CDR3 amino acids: CASSPPRASGMKEQFF. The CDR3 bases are TGTGCCAGCAGCCCGCCCCGGGCTAGCGGGATGAAGGAACAGTTCTTC.

CDR3 sequence: CSVRGQENTEAFF. For the CDR3, the DNA is TGCAGCGTGCGGGGACAGGAAAACACTGAAGCTTTCTTT. This chain uses TRBV29-1 with TRBJ1-1, with 8 bases lining up with TRBD1. Germline V gene data show CDR1 as SQVTM and CDR2 as ANQGSEA. V lost 6 bases, J lost 2 bases, and 5 bases stayed unmatched. The CDR3 has 13 residues.

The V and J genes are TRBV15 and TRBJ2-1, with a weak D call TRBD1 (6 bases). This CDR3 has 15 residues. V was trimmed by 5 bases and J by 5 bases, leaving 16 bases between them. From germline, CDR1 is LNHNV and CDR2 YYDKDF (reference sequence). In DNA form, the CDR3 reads TGTGCCACCAGCGGTCTCCGGGACAAGAACAATGAGCAGTTCTTC. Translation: CATSGLRDKNNEQFF.

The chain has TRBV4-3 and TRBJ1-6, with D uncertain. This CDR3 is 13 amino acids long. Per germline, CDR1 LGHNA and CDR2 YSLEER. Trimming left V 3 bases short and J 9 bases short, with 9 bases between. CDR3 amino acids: CASSQGVLSPLHF. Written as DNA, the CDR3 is TGCGCCAGCAGCCAGGGCGTCCTTTCACCCCTCCACTTT.

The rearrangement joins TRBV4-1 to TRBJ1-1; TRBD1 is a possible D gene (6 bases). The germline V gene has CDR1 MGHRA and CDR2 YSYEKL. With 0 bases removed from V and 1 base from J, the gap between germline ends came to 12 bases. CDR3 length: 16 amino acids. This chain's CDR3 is CASSQERGGANTEAFF. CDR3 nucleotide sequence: TGCGCCAGCAGCCAAGAAAGGGGGGGCGCGAACACTGAAGCTTTCTTT.

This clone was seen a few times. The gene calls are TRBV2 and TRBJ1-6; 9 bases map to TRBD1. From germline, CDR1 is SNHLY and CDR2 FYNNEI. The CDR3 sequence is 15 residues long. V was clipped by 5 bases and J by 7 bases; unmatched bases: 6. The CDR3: CASSRLGQGNSPLHF. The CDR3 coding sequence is TGTGCCAGCAGTAGGCTGGGACAGGGAAATTCACCCCTCCACTTT.

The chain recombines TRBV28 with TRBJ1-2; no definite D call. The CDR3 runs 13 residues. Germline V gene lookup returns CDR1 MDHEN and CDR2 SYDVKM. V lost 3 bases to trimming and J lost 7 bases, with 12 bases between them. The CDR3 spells CASSFHPEGGYTF. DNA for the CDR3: TGTGCCAGCAGTTTCCATCCGGAGGGTGGCTACACCTTC.

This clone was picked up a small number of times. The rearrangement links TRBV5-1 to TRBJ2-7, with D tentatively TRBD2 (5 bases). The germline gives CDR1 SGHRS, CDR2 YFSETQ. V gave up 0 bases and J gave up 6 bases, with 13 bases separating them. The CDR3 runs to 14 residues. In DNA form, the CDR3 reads TGCGCCAGCAGCTTGGACAACCCGGGGATCGAGCAGTACTTC. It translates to CASSLDNPGIEQYF.

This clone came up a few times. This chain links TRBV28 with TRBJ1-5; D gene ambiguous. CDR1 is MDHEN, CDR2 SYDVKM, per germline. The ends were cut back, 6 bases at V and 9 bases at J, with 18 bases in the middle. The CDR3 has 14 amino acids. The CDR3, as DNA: TGTGCCAGCAGCCCCAGCAGTCGACTCGGGCCCCAGCATTTT. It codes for CASSPSSRLGPQHF.

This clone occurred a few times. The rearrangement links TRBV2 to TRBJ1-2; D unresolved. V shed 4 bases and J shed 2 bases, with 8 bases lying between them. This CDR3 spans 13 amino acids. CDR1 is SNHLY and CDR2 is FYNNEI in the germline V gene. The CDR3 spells CASSAGENYGYTF. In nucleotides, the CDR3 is TGTGCCAGCAGTGCAGGCGAGAACTATGGCTACACCTTC. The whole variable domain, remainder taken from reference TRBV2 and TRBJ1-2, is EPEVTQTPSHQVTQMGQEVILRCVPISNHLYFYWYRQILGQKVEFLVSFYNNEISEKSEIFDDQFSVERPDGSNFTLKIRSTKLEDSAMYFCASSAGENYGYTFGSGTRLTVV.

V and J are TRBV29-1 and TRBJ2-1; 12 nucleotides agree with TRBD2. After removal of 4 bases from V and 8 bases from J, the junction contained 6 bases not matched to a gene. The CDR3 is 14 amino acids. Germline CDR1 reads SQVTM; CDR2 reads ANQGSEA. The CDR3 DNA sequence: TGCAGCGTTGGTCGACTAGCGGGAGTGGATGAGCAGTTCTTC. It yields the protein CSVGRLAGVDEQFF.

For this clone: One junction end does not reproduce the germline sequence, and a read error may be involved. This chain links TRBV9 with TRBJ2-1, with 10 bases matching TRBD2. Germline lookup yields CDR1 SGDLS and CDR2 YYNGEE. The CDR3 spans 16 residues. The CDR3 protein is CASTVGATSGVPPRFF. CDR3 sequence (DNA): TGTGCCAGCACCGTAGGGGCTACTAGCGGGGTCCCCCCCCGGTTCTTC.

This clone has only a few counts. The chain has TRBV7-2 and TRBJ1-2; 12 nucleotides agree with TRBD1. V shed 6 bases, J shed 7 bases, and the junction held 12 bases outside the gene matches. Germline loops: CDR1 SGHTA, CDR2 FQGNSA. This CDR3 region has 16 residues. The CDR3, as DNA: TGTGCCAGCAGACGATCCGGGACAGGGGGCGAGAGTGGCTACACCTTC. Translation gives CASRRSGTGGESGYTF.

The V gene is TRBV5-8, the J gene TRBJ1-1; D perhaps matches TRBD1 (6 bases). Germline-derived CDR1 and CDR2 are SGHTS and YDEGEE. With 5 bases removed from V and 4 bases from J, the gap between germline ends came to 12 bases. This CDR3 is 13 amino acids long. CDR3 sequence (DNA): TGTGCCAGCAGGACAACAGGGAGCACTGAAGCTTTCTTT. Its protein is CASRTTGSTEAFF.

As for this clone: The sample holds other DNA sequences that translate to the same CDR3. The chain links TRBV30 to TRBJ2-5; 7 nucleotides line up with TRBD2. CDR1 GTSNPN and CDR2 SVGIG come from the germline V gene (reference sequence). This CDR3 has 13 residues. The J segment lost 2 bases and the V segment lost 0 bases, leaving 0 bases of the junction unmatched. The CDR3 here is CAWSVGGQETQYF. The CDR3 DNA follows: TGTGCCTGGAGTGTCGGGGGGCAAGAGACCCAGTACTTC.

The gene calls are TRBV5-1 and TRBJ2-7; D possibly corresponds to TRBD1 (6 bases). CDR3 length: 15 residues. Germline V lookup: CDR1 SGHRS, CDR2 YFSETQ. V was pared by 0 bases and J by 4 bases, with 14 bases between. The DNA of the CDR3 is TGCGCCAGCAGCTTGGCCTATCCAGGGGAATACGAGCAGTACTTC. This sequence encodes CASSLAYPGEYEQYF.

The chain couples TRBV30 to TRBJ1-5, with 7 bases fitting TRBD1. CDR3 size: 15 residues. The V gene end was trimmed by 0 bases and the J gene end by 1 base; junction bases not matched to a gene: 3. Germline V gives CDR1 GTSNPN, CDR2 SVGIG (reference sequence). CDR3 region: CAWSVGQASNQPQHF. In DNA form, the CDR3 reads TGTGCCTGGAGTGTAGGACAGGCGAGCAATCAGCCCCAGCATTTT.

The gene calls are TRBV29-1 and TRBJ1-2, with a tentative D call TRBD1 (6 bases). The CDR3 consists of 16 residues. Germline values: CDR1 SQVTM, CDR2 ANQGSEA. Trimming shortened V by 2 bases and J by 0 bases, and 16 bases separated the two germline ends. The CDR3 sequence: CSVETGVDRPNYGYTF. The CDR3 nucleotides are TGCAGCGTTGAAACCGGGGTTGACAGGCCTAACTATGGCTACACCTTC.